The clone carrying this T cell receptor (beta chain) was detected only a few times. No antigen is known for it. Trimming removed 0 bases at V and 0 bases at J, with 13 bases between. The germline gives CDR1 SGHRS, CDR2 YFSETQ. The CDR3 spans 16 residues. This entry is derived from a study of response to subunit inactivated influenza vaccine. Study observations and caveats: With each seasonal influenza vaccination, the authors suggested, few new T cells are recruited.

MiXCR was run by TCRdb on the RT-PCR reads, yielding one entry per CDR3 protein. The table has hundreds of thousands of distinct CDR3 sequences, 21% seen once. V gene TRBV5-1 combines with J gene TRBJ2-7; D not certain. This receptor was obtained from a man aged 45-69 years who received an inactivated influenza vaccine. This sample comprised PBMCs from blood, obtained less than 22 months after vaccination. CDR3 in DNA: TGCGCCAGCAGCTTGGAAGGCAGTCTGCTCTCCTACGAGCAGTACTTC. Its protein is CASSLEGSLLSYEQYF. Supplemented by reference TRBV5-1 and TRBJ2-7, the full variable domain reads KAGVTQTPRYLIKTRGQQVTLSCSPISGHRSVSWYQQTPGQGLQFLFEYFSETQRNKGNFPGRFSGRQFSNSRSEMNVSTLELGDSALYLCASSLEGSLLSYEQYFGPGTRLTVT.